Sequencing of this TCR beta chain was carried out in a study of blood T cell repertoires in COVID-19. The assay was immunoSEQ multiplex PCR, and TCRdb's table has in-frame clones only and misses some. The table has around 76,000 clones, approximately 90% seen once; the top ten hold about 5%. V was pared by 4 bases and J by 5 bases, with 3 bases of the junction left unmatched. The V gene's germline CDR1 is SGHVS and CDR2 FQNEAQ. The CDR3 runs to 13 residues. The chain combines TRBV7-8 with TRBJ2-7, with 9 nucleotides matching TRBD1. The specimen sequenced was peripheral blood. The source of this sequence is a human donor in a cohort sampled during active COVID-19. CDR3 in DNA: TGTGCCAGCAGCTGGGGACAGGGTAACGAGCAGTACTTC. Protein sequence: CASSWGQGNEQYF.